Listed below are T cell receptor beta chains from one sample, sequenced in a study of radiation and T cells in renal cell carcinoma. Data came from immunoSEQ multiplex PCR; TCRdb stores just in-frame clones and leaves some out. The data contain just under 150,000 clones, less than 90% of them singletons. The sample here was blood, taken from a patient whose treatment included radiotherapy and nephrectomy. Source of these receptors: a woman between 45 and 65 years old with renal cell carcinoma. Both conserved end residues are part of each CDR3. A D gene is named only where the DNA matches it firmly. The listing skips clone size in some rows; elsewhere it reads once, few, many or a size class.

CDR3: CASSPRAGAEYGYTF
DNA: TGTGCCAGCTCACCAAGGGCGGGGGCAGAGTATGGCTACACCTTC
D: -
size: -
V: TRBV18
J: TRBJ1-2

CDR3: CSDLGSLLNYGYTF
DNA: TGCAGCGACCTGGGGAGCCTTTTGAACTATGGCTACACCTTC
D: -
size: -
V: TRBV29-1
J: TRBJ1-2

CDR3: CASSEGHKPLGDTEAFF
DNA: TGCGCCAGCAGCGAAGGACATAAACCCCTTGGAGACACTGAAGCTTTCTTT
D: -
size: -
V: TRBV5-1
J: TRBJ1-1

CDR3: CASSPPGADTQYF
DNA: TGCGCCAGCAGCCCCCCGGGCGCAGATACGCAGTATTTT
D: -
size: -
V: TRBV4-3
J: TRBJ2-3

CDR3: CASSRQGAGNTIYF
DNA: TGTGCCAGCAGTCGACAGGGGGCCGGAAACACCATATATTTT
D: TRBD1
size: -
V: TRBV6-6
J: TRBJ1-3

CDR3: CASQRPRDPEAFF
DNA: TGTGCCAGTCAAAGGCCACGGGACCCTGAAGCTTTCTTT
D: -
size: -
V: TRBV19
J: TRBJ1-1

CDR3: CASSIGTMETQYF
DNA: TGCGCCAGCAGCATCGGGACTATGGAGACCCAGTACTTC
D: TRBD2
size: -
V: TRBV5-1
J: TRBJ2-5

CDR3: CASSEGLAGYNEQFF
DNA: TGTGCCAGCAGTGAGGGACTAGCGGGATACAATGAGCAGTTCTTC
D: TRBD2
size: -
V: TRBV27
J: TRBJ2-1

CDR3: CAISESSPPDPDTQYF
DNA: TGTGCCATCAGTGAGTCGAGTCCTCCGGACCCAGATACGCAGTATTTT
D: -
size: -
V: TRBV10-3
J: TRBJ2-3

CDR3: CASSPPNGQGVRETQYF
DNA: TGTGCCAGCTCACCACCGAACGGACAGGGGGTCAGGGAGACCCAGTACTTC
D: TRBD1
size: -
V: TRBV18
J: TRBJ2-5

CDR3: CASSFRTGGSNQPQHF
DNA: TGTGCCAGTAGTTTTCGGACAGGAGGGAGCAATCAGCCCCAGCATTTT
D: TRBD1
size: -
V: TRBV19
J: TRBJ1-5

CDR3: CASSGYLLFF
DNA: TGTGCCAGCAGTGGATATTTACTGTTTTTT
D: -
size: few
V: TRBV6-1
J: TRBJ1-4

CDR3: CAISVEQFYEQYF
DNA: TGTGCCATCAGTGTCGAACAGTTCTACGAGCAGTACTTC
D: -
size: -
V: TRBV10-3
J: TRBJ2-7

CDR3: CASSLEATSGNEQFF
DNA: TGTGCCAGCAGCCTCGAGGCGACTAGCGGCAATGAGCAGTTCTTC
D: TRBD2
size: -
V: TRBV14
J: TRBJ2-1

CDR3: CASSLPDRQETQYF
DNA: TGCGCCAGCAGCCTCCCGGACAGACAAGAGACCCAGTACTTC
D: -
size: -
V: TRBV5-1
J: TRBJ2-5

CDR3: CASSVEVYTEAFF
DNA: TGTGCCAGCAGTGTGGAGGTGTACACTGAAGCTTTCTTT
D: -
size: -
V: TRBV6-1
J: TRBJ1-1

CDR3: CASSLMPQDSSVEQYF
DNA: TGCGCCAGCAGTTTGATGCCCCAGGACTCGTCAGTTGAGCAGTACTTC
D: -
size: -
V: TRBV5-1
J: TRBJ2-7

CDR3: CASSLGGGEESEAFF
DNA: TGTGCCAGCAGTTTGGGCGGAGGGGAGGAGAGTGAAGCTTTCTTT
D: -
size: few
V: TRBV28
J: TRBJ1-1

CDR3: CASSIQAGVPPETQYF
DNA: TGTGCCAGCAGTATCCAAGCGGGAGTTCCCCCAGAGACCCAGTACTTC
D: TRBD2
size: -
V: TRBV28
J: TRBJ2-5

CDR3: CATSRDLMGLEQFF
DNA: TGTGCCACCAGCAGAGATCTGATGGGACTGGAGCAGTTCTTC
D: -
size: -
V: TRBV15
J: TRBJ2-1

CDR3: CASSQDQQVETQYF
DNA: TGCGCCAGCAGCCAAGATCAGCAGGTAGAGACCCAGTACTTC
D: -
size: -
V: TRBV4-1
J: TRBJ2-5

CDR3: CATSRAPAGGTDTQYF
DNA: TGTGCCACCAGCAGAGCCCCCGCAGGCGGCACAGATACGCAGTATTTT
D: -
size: once
V: TRBV15
J: TRBJ2-3

CDR3: CASSLFFPSGANVLTF
DNA: TGTGCCAGCAGTTTATTCTTCCCCTCTGGGGCCAACGTCCTGACTTTC
D: -
size: -
V: TRBV28
J: TRBJ2-6

CDR3: CASSLGLAYEQYF
DNA: TGTGCCAGCAGTTTGGGGCTGGCCTACGAGCAGTACTTC
D: -
size: -
V: TRBV28
J: TRBJ2-7

CDR3: CASSQVLSQGATNEKLFF
DNA: TGCGCCAGCAGCCAAGTTTTGTCACAGGGGGCAACTAATGAAAAACTGTTTTTT
D: TRBD1
size: -
V: TRBV4-3
J: TRBJ1-4

CDR3: CSVLLVGGHGSNQPQHF
DNA: TGCAGCGTCCTTTTGGTGGGGGGCCATGGAAGCAATCAGCCCCAGCATTTT
D: -
size: -
V: TRBV29-1
J: TRBJ1-5

CDR3: CASSLDSGRANEKLFF
DNA: TGTGCCAGCAGCTTAGATAGCGGCCGGGCTAATGAAAAACTGTTTTTT
D: -
size: -
V: TRBV7-6
J: TRBJ1-4

CDR3: CASSIGGLDQDYGYTF
DNA: TGTGCCAGTAGTATAGGCGGACTCGACCAGGACTATGGCTACACCTTC
D: -
size: -
V: TRBV19
J: TRBJ1-2

CDR3: CAVLSGGRNSPLHF
DNA: TGTGCCGTATTGTCGGGGGGACGAAATTCACCCCTCCACTTT
D: -
size: -
V: TRBV30
J: TRBJ1-6

CDR3: CASSLVPGQGSYEQYF
DNA: TGTGCCAGCAGCTTAGTCCCGGGACAAGGCTCCTACGAGCAGTACTTC
D: -
size: -
V: TRBV7-2
J: TRBJ2-7

CDR3: CASSSGTSGSGEQFF
DNA: TGTGCCAGCAGCTCCGGGACTAGCGGGAGTGGTGAGCAGTTCTTC
D: TRBD2
size: -
V: TRBV6-5
J: TRBJ2-1